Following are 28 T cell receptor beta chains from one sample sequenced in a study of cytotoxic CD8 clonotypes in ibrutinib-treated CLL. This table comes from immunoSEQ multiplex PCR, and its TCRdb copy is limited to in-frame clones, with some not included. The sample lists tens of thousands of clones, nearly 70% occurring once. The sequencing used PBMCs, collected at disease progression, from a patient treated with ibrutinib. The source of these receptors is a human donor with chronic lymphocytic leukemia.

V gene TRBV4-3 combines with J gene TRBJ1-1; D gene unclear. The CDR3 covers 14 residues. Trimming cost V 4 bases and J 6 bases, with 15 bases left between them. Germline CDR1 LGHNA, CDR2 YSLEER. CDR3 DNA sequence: TGCGCCAGCAGCCCCTGGAGGAACGGCGCTGAAGCTTTCTTT. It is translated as CASSPWRNGAEAFF.

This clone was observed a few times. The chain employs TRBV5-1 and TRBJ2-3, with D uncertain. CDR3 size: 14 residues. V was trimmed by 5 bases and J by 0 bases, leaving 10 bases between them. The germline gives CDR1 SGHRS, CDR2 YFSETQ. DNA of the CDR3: TGCGCCAGCAGGTTAACGGGTAGCACAGATACGCAGTATTTT. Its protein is CASRLTGSTDTQYF.

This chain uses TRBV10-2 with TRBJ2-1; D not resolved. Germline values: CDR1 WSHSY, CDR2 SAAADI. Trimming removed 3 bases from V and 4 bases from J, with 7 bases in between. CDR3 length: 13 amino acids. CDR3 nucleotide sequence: TGCGCCAGCAGTGAAGAAGCGTACAATGAGCAGTTCTTC. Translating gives CASSEEAYNEQFF.

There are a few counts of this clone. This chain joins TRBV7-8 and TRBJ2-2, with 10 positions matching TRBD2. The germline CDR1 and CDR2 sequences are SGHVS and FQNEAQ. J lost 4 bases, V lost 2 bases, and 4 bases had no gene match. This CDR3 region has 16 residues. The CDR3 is CASSLTSGDLTGELFF. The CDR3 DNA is TGTGCCAGCAGCTTAACTAGCGGGGACCTCACCGGGGAGCTGTTTTTT.

CDR3 loop: CASSPRDSRNSPLHF. Here the CDR3 DNA reads TGTGCCAGCAGCCCCCGGGACTCAAGAAATTCACCCCTCCACTTT. J is TRBJ1-6 and V is TRBV7-9; TRBD1 might be the D (5 bases). Trimming removed 5 bases from V and 7 bases from J, with 15 bases in between. Germline V gives CDR1 SEHNR, CDR2 FQNEAQ (reference sequence). This CDR3 has 15 residues.

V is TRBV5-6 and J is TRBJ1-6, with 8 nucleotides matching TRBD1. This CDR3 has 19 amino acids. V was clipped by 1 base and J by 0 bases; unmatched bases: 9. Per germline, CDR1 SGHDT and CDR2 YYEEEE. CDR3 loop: CASSLLSPGQGSYNSPLHF. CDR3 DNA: TGTGCCAGCAGCTTGCTCTCACCAGGACAGGGCTCCTATAATTCACCCCTCCACTTT.

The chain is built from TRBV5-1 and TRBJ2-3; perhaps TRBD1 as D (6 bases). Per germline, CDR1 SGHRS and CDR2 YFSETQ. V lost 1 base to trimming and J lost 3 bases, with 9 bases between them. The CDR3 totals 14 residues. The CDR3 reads CASSLRQETDTQYF. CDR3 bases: TGCGCCAGCAGCTTGAGACAGGAGACAGATACGCAGTATTTT.

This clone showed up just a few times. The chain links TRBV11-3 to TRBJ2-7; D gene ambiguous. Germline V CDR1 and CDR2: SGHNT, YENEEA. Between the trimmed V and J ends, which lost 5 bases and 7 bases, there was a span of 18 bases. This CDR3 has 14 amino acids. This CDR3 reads CASSQDGSQREQYF. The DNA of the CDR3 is TGTGCCAGCAGCCAAGACGGCAGCCAGAGGGAGCAGTACTTC.

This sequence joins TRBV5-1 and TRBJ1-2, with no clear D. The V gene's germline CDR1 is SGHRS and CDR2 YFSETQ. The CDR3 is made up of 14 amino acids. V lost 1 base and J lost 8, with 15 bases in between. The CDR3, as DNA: TGCGCCAGCAGCTTGCCCGAGGGCGCTTCGGGCTACACCTTC. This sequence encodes CASSLPEGASGYTF.

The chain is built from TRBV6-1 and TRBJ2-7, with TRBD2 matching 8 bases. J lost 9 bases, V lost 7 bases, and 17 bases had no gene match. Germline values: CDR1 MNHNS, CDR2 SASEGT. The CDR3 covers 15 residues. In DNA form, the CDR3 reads TGTGCCAGCACTTTGAAATCGGACGGGAGGGCGGTGCAGTACTTC. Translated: CASTLKSDGRAVQYF.

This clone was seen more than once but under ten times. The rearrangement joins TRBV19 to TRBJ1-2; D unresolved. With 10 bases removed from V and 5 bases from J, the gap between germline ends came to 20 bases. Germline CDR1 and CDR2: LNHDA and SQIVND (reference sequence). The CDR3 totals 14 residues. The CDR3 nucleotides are TGTGCCACTTATGCGGGAGGACCCATTTATGGCTACACCTTC. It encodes CATYAGGPIYGYTF.

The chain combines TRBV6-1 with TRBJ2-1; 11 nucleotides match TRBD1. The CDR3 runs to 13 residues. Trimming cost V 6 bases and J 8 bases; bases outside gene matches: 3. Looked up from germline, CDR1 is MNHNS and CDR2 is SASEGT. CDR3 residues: CASSRDRGDEQFF. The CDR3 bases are TGTGCCAGCAGCCGGGACAGGGGGGATGAGCAGTTCTTC.

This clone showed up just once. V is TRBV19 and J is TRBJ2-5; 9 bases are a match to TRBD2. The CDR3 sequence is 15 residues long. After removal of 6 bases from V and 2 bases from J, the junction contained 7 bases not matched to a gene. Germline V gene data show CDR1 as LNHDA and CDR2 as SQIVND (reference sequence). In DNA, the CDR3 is TGTGCCAGTAGAAATAGCGGGGGACCTCAAGAGACCCAGTACTTC. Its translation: CASRNSGGPQETQYF.

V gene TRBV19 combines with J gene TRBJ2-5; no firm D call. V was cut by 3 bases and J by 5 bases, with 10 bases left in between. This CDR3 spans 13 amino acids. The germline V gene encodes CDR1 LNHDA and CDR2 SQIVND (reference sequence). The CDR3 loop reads CASSISTSETQYF. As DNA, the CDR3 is TGTGCCAGTAGTATTTCGACCTCGGAGACCCAGTACTTC.

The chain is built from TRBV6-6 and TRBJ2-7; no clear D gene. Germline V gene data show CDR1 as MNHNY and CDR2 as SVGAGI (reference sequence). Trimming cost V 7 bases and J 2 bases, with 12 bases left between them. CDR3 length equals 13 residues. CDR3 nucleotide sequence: TGTGCCAGCACCGACGGGCCTACCTACGAGCAGTACTTC. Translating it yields CASTDGPTYEQYF.

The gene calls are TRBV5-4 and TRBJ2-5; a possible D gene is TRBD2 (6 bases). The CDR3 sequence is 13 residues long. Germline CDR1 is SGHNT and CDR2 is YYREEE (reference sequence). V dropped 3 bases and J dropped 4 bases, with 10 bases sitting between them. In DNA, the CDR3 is TGTGCCAGCAGCTCCCTGGGGGGAGAGACCCAGTACTTC. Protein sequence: CASSSLGGETQYF. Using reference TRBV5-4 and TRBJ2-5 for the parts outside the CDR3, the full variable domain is ETGVTQSPTHLIKTRGQQVTLRCSSQSGHNTVSWYQQALGQGPQFIFQYYREEENGRGNFPPRFSGLQFPNYSSELNVNALELDDSALYLCASSSLGGETQYFGPGTRLLVL.

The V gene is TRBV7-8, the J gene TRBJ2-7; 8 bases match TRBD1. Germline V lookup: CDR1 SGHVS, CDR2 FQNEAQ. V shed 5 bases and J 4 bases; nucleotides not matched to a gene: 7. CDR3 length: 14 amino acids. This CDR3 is CASSTSDRAYEQYF. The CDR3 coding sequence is TGTGCCAGCAGCACCTCGGACAGGGCTTACGAGCAGTACTTC.

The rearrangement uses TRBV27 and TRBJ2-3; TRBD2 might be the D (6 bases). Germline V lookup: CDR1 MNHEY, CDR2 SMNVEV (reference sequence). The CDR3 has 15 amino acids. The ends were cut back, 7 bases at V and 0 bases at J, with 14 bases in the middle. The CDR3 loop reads CASTPGVTSTDTQYF. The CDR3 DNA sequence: TGTGCCAGCACCCCGGGGGTAACTAGCACAGATACGCAGTATTTT.

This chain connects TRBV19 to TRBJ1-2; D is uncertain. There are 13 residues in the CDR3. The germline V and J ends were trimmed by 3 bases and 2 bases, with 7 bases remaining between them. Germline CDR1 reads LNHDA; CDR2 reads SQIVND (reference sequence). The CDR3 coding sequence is TGTGCCAGTAGTATGTTGGGCAACTATGGCTACACCTTC. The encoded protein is CASSMLGNYGYTF.

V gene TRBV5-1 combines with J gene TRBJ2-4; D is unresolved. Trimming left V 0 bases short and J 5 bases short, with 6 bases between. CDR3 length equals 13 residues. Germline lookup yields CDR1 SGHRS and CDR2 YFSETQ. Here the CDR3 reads CASSLGNQNIQYF. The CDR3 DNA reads TGCGCCAGCAGCTTGGGTAACCAAAACATTCAGTACTTC.

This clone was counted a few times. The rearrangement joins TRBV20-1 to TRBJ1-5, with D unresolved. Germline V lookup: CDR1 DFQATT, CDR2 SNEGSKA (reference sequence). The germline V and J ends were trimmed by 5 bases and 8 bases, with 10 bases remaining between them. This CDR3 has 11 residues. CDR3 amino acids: CSAPRYEPQHF. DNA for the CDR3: TGCAGTGCTCCCAGGTACGAGCCCCAGCATTTT.

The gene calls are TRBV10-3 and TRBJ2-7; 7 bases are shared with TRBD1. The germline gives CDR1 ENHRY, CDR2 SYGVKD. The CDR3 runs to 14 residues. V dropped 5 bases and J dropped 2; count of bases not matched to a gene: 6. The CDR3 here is CAISPDRYTYEQYF. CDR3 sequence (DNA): TGTGCCATCAGTCCGGACAGGTATACCTACGAGCAGTACTTC.

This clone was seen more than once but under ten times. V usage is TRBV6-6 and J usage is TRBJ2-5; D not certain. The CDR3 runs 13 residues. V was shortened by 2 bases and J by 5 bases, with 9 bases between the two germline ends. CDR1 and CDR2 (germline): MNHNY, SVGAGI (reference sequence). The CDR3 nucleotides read TGTGCCAGCAGTTACGATTGGCGGGAGACCCAGTACTTC. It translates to CASSYDWRETQYF.

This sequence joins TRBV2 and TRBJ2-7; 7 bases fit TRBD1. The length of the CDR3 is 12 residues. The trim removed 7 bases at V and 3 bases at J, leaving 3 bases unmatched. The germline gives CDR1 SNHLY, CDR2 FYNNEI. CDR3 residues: CASKRQGYEQYF. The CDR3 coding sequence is TGTGCCAGCAAAAGACAGGGCTACGAGCAGTACTTC.

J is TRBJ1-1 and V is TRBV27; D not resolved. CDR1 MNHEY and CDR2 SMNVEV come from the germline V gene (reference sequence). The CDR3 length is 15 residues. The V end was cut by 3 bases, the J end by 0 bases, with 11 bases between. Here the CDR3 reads CASSLFGRMNTEAFF. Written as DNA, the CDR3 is TGTGCCAGCAGTTTGTTCGGGAGAATGAACACTGAAGCTTTCTTT.

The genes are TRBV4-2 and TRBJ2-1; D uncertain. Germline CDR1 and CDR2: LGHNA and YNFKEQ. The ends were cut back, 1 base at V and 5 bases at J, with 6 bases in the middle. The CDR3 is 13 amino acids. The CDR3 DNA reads TGTGCCAGCAGCCAAGTCGTGGACAATGAGCAGTTCTTC. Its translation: CASSQVVDNEQFF.

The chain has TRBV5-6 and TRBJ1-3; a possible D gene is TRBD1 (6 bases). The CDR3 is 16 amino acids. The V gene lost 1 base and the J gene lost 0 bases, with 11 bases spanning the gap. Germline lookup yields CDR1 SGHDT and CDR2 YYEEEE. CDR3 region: CASSLTGTISGNTIYF. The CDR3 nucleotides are TGTGCCAGCAGCTTGACAGGGACCATCTCTGGAAACACCATATATTTT.

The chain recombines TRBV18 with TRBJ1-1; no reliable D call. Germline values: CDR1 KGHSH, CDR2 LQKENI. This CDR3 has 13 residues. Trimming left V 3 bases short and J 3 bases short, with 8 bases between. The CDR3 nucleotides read TGTGCCAGCTCACCCCTAGGGCACACTGAAGCTTTCTTT. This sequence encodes CASSPLGHTEAFF.